Listed below are T cell receptor beta chains from one sample, sequenced in a study of blood T cell repertoires in COVID-19. Here immunoSEQ multiplex PCR was the method, and the copy in TCRdb shows in-frame clones only, minus some. Altogether fewer than 120,000 clones are present, 88% being singletons, with the ten largest covering 3% to 4%. The sample taken for sequencing was peripheral blood. The source is a woman aged 45-65 years with acute or convalescent COVID-19. The CDR3 runs from the conserved cysteine through the conserved F or W. A D gene is named only where the DNA matches it firmly. A row's size may be missing; if present it is once, few, many or a size class.

size	V	D	length	J	CDR3	DNA
NA	TRBV7-9	NA	15	TRBJ1-6	CASSLGQVRNSPLHF	TGTGCCAGCAGCTTAGGACAGGTTCGCAATTCACCCCTCCACTTT
NA	TRBV7-2	NA	14	TRBJ1-6	CASSGQPNNSPLHF	TGTGCCAGCAGCGGACAGCCTAATAATTCACCCCTCCACTTT
NA	TRBV19	NA	14	TRBJ2-2	CASSPRTATGELFF	TGTGCCAGTAGTCCCCGGACAGCTACCGGGGAGCTGTTTTTT
NA	TRBV19	TRBD2	20	TRBJ2-7	CASSSKGPEASGSYPYEQYF	TGTGCCAGTAGTTCCAAGGGGCCAGAGGCTAGCGGGAGTTATCCCTACGAGCAGTACTTC
NA	TRBV7-9	NA	14	TRBJ1-1	CASSGDTRDTEAFF	TGTGCCAGCAGCGGCGACACCCGCGACACTGAAGCTTTCTTT
NA	TRBV5-1	TRBD2	15	TRBJ2-7	CASSGDASGRSEQYF	TGCGCCAGCAGCGGGGACGCTAGCGGGAGGAGCGAGCAGTACTTC
NA	TRBV25-1	TRBD1	15	TRBJ2-2	CASSHTGGFTGELFF	TGTGCCAGCAGCCACACAGGGGGCTTCACCGGGGAGCTGTTTTTT
NA	TRBV5-1	TRBD2	15	TRBJ2-7	CASSQTSGAWGEQYF	TGCGCCAGCAGCCAAACTAGCGGGGCCTGGGGAGAGCAGTACTTC
NA	TRBV18	NA	14	TRBJ2-7	CASSPSSSSYEQYF	TGTGCCAGCTCACCATCTAGCAGCTCCTACGAGCAGTACTTC
NA	TRBV7-2	TRBD1	14	TRBJ1-4	CASSSQGIGEKLFF	TGTGCCAGCAGCTCACAGGGGATCGGCGAAAAACTGTTTTTT
NA	TRBV5-5	TRBD1	11	TRBJ2-4	CASSPDRVQYF	TGTGCCAGCAGTCCGGACAGGGTGCAGTACTTC
medium-sized	TRBV7-2	NA	16	TRBJ2-1	CASSLGPSLPYNEQFF	TGTGCCAGCAGCTTAGGGCCCTCTCTTCCCTACAATGAGCAGTTCTTC
NA	TRBV7-2	NA	15	TRBJ2-3	CASSPGSRGFDTQYF	TGTGCCAGCAGCCCCGGTTCTAGAGGGTTCGATACGCAGTATTTT
once	TRBV7-2	TRBD2	16	TRBJ2-1	CASSLAGGGSYNEQFF	TGTGCCAGCAGCTTAGCGGGCGGGGGCTCCTACAATGAGCAGTTCTTC
NA	TRBV5-1	TRBD1	16	TRBJ1-1	CASSRTGQGMNTEAFF	TGCGCCAGCAGCCGAACGGGACAGGGCATGAACACTGAAGCTTTCTTT
once	TRBV19	NA	14	TRBJ1-4	CASTARGGNEKLFF	TGTGCCAGTACAGCCCGGGGGGGAAATGAAAAACTGTTTTTT
once	TRBV24-1	TRBD2	15	TRBJ2-3	CATSDGLAGADTQYF	TGTGCCACCAGTGATGGACTAGCGGGAGCAGATACGCAGTATTTT
NA	TRBV19	NA	15	TRBJ1-4	CASSDSSQGIEKLFF	TGTGCCAGTAGTGACAGCTCTCAGGGGATTGAAAAACTGTTTTTT
few	TRBV27	TRBD1	16	TRBJ1-5	CASSLLGQGDNQPQHF	TGTGCCAGCAGTTTACTCGGACAGGGAGACAATCAGCCCCAGCATTTT
NA	TRBV10-3	TRBD1	13	TRBJ1-2	CAISGTGDDGYTF	TGTGCCATCAGTGGGACAGGGGATGATGGCTACACCTTC
NA	TRBV11-2	NA	13	TRBJ2-4	CASSRLAKNIQYF	TGTGCCAGCAGTCGACTAGCCAAAAACATTCAGTACTTC
NA	TRBV6-5	NA	12	TRBJ2-7	CAGGDGPLEQYF	TGTGCCGGAGGGGACGGACCCCTCGAGCAGTACTTC
NA	TRBV6-2/TRBV6-3	TRBD2	16	TRBJ2-3	CASSNLAGGRTDTQYF	TGTGCCAGCAGTAACCTAGCGGGAGGACGCACAGATACGCAGTATTTT
NA	TRBV12-3/TRBV12-4	TRBD1	13	TRBJ1-4	CASRGQVNEKLFF	TGTGCCAGCCGCGGACAGGTTAATGAAAAACTGTTTTTT
NA	TRBV30	NA	15	TRBJ2-7	CAWSQGGYAPFEQYF	TGTGCCTGGAGTCAGGGGGGCTACGCTCCATTCGAGCAGTACTTC
NA	TRBV7-5	NA	15	TRBJ2-1	CVRSTTRYSYNEQFF	TGTGTCAGAAGCACTACTAGGTACTCCTACAATGAGCAGTTCTTC
NA	TRBV5-1	NA	14	TRBJ1-5	CASSLETGSQPQHF	TGCGCCAGCAGCTTGGAGACGGGGTCTCAGCCCCAGCATTTT
NA	TRBV4-2	NA	16	TRBJ2-5	CASSQDLGRGAETQYF	TGTGCCAGCAGCCAAGATCTGGGCAGGGGGGCGGAGACCCAGTACTTC
NA	TRBV5-4	NA	14	TRBJ2-2	CASSGLQGAGELFF	TGTGCCAGCAGCGGGCTACAGGGAGCCGGGGAGCTGTTTTTT
NA	TRBV10-3	NA	15	TRBJ1-1	CAISENLGMNTEAFF	TGTGCCATCAGTGAAAACCTCGGTATGAACACTGAAGCTTTCTTT
once	TRBV6-5	TRBD1	15	TRBJ2-3	CASSKQGAATDTQYF	TGTGCCAGCAGTAAACAGGGGGCGGCCACAGATACGCAGTATTTT
NA	TRBV24-1	TRBD2	16	TRBJ2-1	CATSDSGTSSYNEQFF	TGTGCCACCAGTGATTCCGGGACTAGCTCCTACAATGAGCAGTTCTTC
NA	TRBV7-2	NA	15	TRBJ2-1	CASAGPGSSYNEQFF	TGTGCCAGTGCTGGACCCGGGAGCTCCTACAATGAGCAGTTCTTC
NA	TRBV10-3	TRBD2	15	TRBJ2-1	CAIRQAGGAVGEQFF	TGTGCCATCAGGCAAGCGGGAGGAGCGGTTGGTGAGCAGTTCTTC
NA	TRBV3-1/TRBV3-2	TRBD1	15	TRBJ2-1	CASSRLGTANNEQFF	TGTGCCAGCAGCCGCCTTGGGACAGCAAACAATGAGCAGTTCTTC
NA	TRBV11-2	TRBD1	17	TRBJ2-3	CASSRATSFRDRDTQYF	TGTGCCAGCAGCCGCGCTACTTCGTTCCGGGACAGAGATACGCAGTATTTT
NA	TRBV18	NA	13	TRBJ2-2	CASSTRQQVKLFF	TGTGCCAGCTCAACCCGACAGCAAGTGAAGCTGTTTTTT
NA	TRBV5-4	TRBD2	15	TRBJ2-3	CASSSGGTLGDTQYF	TGTGCCAGCAGCTCGGGGGGGACCTTAGGGGATACGCAGTATTTT
NA	TRBV19	NA	15	TRBJ2-6	CASKSGRAGANVLTF	TGTGCCAGTAAGTCCGGGCGGGCGGGGGCCAACGTCCTGACTTTC
NA	TRBV30	NA	11	TRBJ2-7	CAWSVSRGKYF	TGTGCCTGGAGTGTTTCTAGGGGAAAGTACTTC
NA	TRBV28	NA	13	TRBJ2-7	CASSFRGFYEQYF	TGTGCCAGCAGTTTTCGGGGATTCTACGAGCAGTACTTC
NA	TRBV7-9	TRBD1	17	TRBJ2-1	CASSYPWADRGRNEQFF	TGTGCCAGCAGCTACCCCTGGGCGGACAGGGGGCGGAATGAGCAGTTCTTC
once	TRBV5-1	NA	14	TRBJ2-5	CASSLGGGEETQYF	TGCGCCAGCAGCTTGGGAGGAGGGGAGGAGACCCAGTACTTC
NA	TRBV20-1	TRBD2	15	TRBJ2-7	CSASPGLAWSREQYF	TGCAGTGCTAGTCCGGGACTAGCGTGGTCTCGGGAGCAGTACTTC
NA	TRBV20-1	NA	11	TRBJ2-4	CSARSRGLVYF	TGCAGTGCTAGGTCGAGGGGGTTGGTGTACTTC
NA	TRBV23-1	NA	18	TRBJ1-5	CASSPTLTGNCVNQPQHF	TGCGCCAGCAGTCCGACACTAACAGGGAATTGTGTCAATCAGCCCCAGCATTTT
NA	TRBV29-1	NA	12	TRBJ1-5	CSVGHANQPQHF	TGCAGCGTTGGACACGCCAATCAGCCCCAGCATTTT
NA	TRBV5-1	NA	15	TRBJ2-7	CASSRYSGPAYEQYF	TGCGCCAGCAGCCGCTATAGCGGTCCAGCCTACGAGCAGTACTTC
NA	TRBV18	NA	15	TRBJ2-2	CASSPPRVGTGELFF	TGTGCCAGCTCACCACCCAGGGTCGGTACCGGGGAGCTGTTTTTT
NA	TRBV10-3	TRBD1	13	TRBJ2-7	CAISWDRGYEQYF	TGTGCCATCAGTTGGGACAGGGGGTACGAGCAGTACTTC
NA	TRBV18	TRBD1	16	TRBJ1-6	CASSPLAGGFNSPLHF	TGTGCCAGCTCACCATTGGCAGGGGGTTTTAATTCACCCCTCCACTTT
NA	TRBV4-2	NA	15	TRBJ2-2	CASSPAGSNTGELFF	TGTGCCAGCAGCCCCGCGGGATCGAACACCGGGGAGCTGTTTTTT